The present T cell receptor (beta chain) was sequenced within a study of cytomegalovirus exposure and HLA in healthy donors. Study overall: T cells numbering around 180 million yielded more than 100 million unique TCR beta sequences in an earlier analysis. HLA-typed donors were the source of 83 million or so unique TCRs held in an early data release.

Germline assignment: CDR1 MDHEN and CDR2 SYDVKM. The CDR3 is 15 residues long. V shed 1 base and J shed 0 bases, with 10 bases lying between them. For this clone: What it binds is unknown.

Study observations and caveats: Information on immune exposure was restricted to one variable (CMV serostatus). In an earlier analysis, productive rearrangement rates for most beta V segments clustered near 87% or 30%.

Primers included in the PCR were 60 Vbeta and 13 Jbeta primers. Using immunoSEQ multiplex PCR, the repertoire was profiled, and TCRdb retains in-frame clones only, with some absent. This table holds 100,000 or so clones, just over 75% found once. The V gene is TRBV28, the J gene TRBJ2-7, with TRBD1 as a possible D gene (5 bases). This TCR derives from a man aged 40-49 years in good health and CMV-seropositive. Sequences were obtained from PBMCs. In DNA form, the CDR3 reads TGTGCCAGCAGTTTATCCCGAACAGGCTCCTACGAGCAGTACTTC. Encoded protein: CASSLSRTGSYEQYF.